A selection of T cell receptor beta chains follows, all from one sample in a study of OX40 agonist ivuxolimab in advanced cancers. Sequenced by immunoSEQ multiplex PCR; TCRdb stores in-frame clones only, minus some. The sample yields 90,000 to 100,000 clones, roughly 85% seen once. The sequencing used CD4+ or CD8+ T cells sorted from blood, collected in a trial of the OX40 agonist ivuxolimab. The receptors come from an adult with an advanced solid tumor such as melanoma, head and neck, liver or kidney cancer. Each CDR3 is given with its conserved first and last residue.

len,j_gene,v_gene,CDR3aa
14,TRBJ2-6,TRBV10-3,CAIKGGSGANVLTF
14,TRBJ2-7,TRBV2,CASREGQGAREQYF
14,TRBJ1-1,TRBV5-1,CASSLSGLNTEAFF
14,TRBJ1-5,TRBV5-5,CASSLIGGDQPQHF
14,TRBJ1-5,TRBV6-1,CASSVRGRYQPQHF
14,TRBJ1-2,TRBV18,CASSLTDGSGGYTF
14,TRBJ2-7,TRBV7-6,CASSPRAYTYEQYF
15,TRBJ2-5,TRBV5-1,CASWVGAGSQETQYF
13,TRBJ1-2,TRBV28,CASSLSLTYGYTF
13,TRBJ2-3,TRBV6-1,CASSEQFSDTQYF
14,TRBJ2-5,TRBV7-2,CASSPEQGMLTQYF
15,TRBJ1-5,TRBV19,CASRDLGTGHQPQHF
18,TRBJ2-3,TRBV11-1,CASSSGTSGGHSTDTQYF
13,TRBJ1-1,TRBV4-3,CASSRTENTEAFF
15,TRBJ1-4,TRBV5-6,CASSLTRGANEKLFF